Given below is one T cell receptor (beta chain) in context. Deletions cut 3 bases from V and 3 bases from J, with 12 bases between. CDR1 is SNHLY, CDR2 FYNNEI, per germline. The CDR3 consists of 15 residues. This sample is drawn from a study of early stage breast cancer tumors. Background on the study: Invasive lobular carcinomas made up about 30% of the 12 ER+/PR+/HER2- tumors.

The protocol was immunoSEQ multiplex PCR, while the TCRdb copy is restricted to in-frame clones and leaves out a portion. The data contain some 30,000 clones, roughly four fifths of them singletons. V and J are TRBV2 and TRBJ2-1; D is possibly TRBD2 (6 bases). The receptor was isolated from a person aged 25 to 39 with breast cancer. The sample comprised breast tumor tissue. DNA for the CDR3: TGTGCCAGCAGTGAGCGGGGCGGGAACTACAATGAGCAGTTCTTC. It is translated as CASSERGGNYNEQFF.